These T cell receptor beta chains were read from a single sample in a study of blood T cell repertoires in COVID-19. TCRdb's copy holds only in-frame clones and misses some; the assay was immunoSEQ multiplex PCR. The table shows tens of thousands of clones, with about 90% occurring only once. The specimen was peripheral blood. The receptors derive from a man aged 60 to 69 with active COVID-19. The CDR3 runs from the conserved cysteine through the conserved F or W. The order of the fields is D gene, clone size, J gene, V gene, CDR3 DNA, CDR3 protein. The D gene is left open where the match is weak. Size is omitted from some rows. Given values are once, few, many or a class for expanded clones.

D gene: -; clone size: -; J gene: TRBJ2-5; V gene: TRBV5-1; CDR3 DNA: TGCGCCAGCAGCTTGAACAGCCAAGAGACCCAGTACTTC; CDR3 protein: CASSLNSQETQYF
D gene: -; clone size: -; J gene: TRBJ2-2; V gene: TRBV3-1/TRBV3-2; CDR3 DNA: TGTGCCAGCAGCCAGACAGGTAACACCGGGGAGCTGTTTTTT; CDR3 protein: CASSQTGNTGELFF
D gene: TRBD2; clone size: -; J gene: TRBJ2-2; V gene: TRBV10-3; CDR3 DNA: TGTGCCATCAGTGATGGGGAGACTAGCGGGAGGGCCGGCGGGGAGCTGTTTTTT; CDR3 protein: CAISDGETSGRAGGELFF
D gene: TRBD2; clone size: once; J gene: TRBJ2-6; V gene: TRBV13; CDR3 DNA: TGTGCCAGCAGCTTAGGCCTAGCGGGAGGCTCTGGGGCCAACGTCCTGACTTTC; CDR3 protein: CASSLGLAGGSGANVLTF
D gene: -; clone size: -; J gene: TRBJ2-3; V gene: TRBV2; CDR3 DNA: TGTGCCAGCACTCCCGAACTGGGGCACACAGATACGCAGTATTTT; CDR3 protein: CASTPELGHTDTQYF
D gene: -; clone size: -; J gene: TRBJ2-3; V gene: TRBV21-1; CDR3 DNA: TGTGCCAGCAGCACTCTAGTCGGGCTAGCGGACTTCACAGATACGCAGTATTTT; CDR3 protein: CASSTLVGLADFTDTQYF
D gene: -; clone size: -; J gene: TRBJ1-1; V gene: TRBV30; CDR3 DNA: TGTGCCTGGGCCACGGGACATGAGATGAACACTGAAGCTTTCTTT; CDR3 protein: CAWATGHEMNTEAFF
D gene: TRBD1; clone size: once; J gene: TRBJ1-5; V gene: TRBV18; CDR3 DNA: TGTGCCAGCTCACCACAAGCAGGGGGAAATCAGCCCCAGCATTTT; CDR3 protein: CASSPQAGGNQPQHF
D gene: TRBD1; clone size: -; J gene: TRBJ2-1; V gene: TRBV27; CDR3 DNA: TGTGCCAGCAGTTTAGGGGTCTGGGACAGAGTTAATGAGCAGTTCTTC; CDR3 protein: CASSLGVWDRVNEQFF
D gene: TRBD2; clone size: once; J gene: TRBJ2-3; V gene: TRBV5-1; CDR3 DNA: TGCGCCACCTCGACGACTAGCAGAACAGATACGCAGTATTTT; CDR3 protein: CATSTTSRTDTQYF
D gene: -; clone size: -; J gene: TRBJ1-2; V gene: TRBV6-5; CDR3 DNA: TGTGCCAGCAATACCGGGACAAATTTGAACTATGGCTACACCTTC; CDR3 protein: CASNTGTNLNYGYTF
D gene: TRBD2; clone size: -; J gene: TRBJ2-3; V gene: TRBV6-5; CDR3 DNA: TGTGCCAGCAGCCCCGGGGGGACAGATACGCAGTATTTT; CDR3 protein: CASSPGGTDTQYF
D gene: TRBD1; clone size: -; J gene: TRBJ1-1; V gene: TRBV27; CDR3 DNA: TGTGCCAGCAGTTTGTTTCGACAGGGAGGCAACACTGAAGCTTTCTTT; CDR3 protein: CASSLFRQGGNTEAFF
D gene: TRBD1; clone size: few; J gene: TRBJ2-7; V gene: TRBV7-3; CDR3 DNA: TGTGCCAGCAGCCCGGGACAGGTAGTCTACGAGCAGTACTTC; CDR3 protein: CASSPGQVVYEQYF
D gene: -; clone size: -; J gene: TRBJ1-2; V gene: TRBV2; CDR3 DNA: TGTGCCAGCAGAGTTTCAGGGAATCCGGGCTACACCTTC; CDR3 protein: CASRVSGNPGYTF
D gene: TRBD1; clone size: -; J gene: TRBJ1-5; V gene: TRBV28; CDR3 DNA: TGTGCCAGCGGCGAACAGGGGAAGGGCAATCAGCCCCAGCATTTT; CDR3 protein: CASGEQGKGNQPQHF
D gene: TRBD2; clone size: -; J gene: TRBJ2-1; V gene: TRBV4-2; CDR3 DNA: TGTGCCAGCAGCCATGCCGGGACTAACCCCTACAATGAGCAGTTCTTC; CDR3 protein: CASSHAGTNPYNEQFF
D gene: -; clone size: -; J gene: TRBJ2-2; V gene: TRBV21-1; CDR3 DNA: TGTGCCAGCAGCAAACGGCTAGCGGCGAACACCGGGGAGCTGTTTTTT; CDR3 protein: CASSKRLAANTGELFF
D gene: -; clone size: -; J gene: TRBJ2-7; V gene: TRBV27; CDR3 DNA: TGTGCCAGCAGTCCTCCATCACGGGGGAGGTACGAGCAGTACTTC; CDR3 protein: CASSPPSRGRYEQYF
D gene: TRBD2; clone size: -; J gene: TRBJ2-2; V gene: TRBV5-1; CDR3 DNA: TGCGCCAGCAGCTACTCAGGGACTAGCGGGGCGGGCGGCACCGGGGAGCTGTTTTTT; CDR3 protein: CASSYSGTSGAGGTGELFF
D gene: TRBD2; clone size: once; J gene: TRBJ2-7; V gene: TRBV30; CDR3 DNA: TGTGCCTGGAGTGTATATCCCAAAAGGGGGTCTAGCGGGAGTACCTACGAGCAGTACTTC; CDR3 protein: CAWSVYPKRGSSGSTYEQYF
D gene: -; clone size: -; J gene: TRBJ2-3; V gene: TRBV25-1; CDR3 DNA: TGTGCCAGCAGTATGTCGGGGGTAACCACAGATACGCAGTATTTT; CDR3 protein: CASSMSGVTTDTQYF
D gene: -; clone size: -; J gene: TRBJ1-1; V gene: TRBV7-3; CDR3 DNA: TGTGCCAGCAGCTTAACGTTCCGGGACTCTGAAGCTTTCTTT; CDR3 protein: CASSLTFRDSEAFF
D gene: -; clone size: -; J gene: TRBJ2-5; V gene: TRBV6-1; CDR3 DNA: TGTGCCAGCAGTGAAACAGGGACCCGAGGAGAGACCCAGTACTTC; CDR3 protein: CASSETGTRGETQYF
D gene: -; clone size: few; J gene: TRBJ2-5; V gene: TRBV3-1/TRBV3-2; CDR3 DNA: TGTGCCAGCAGCCAAGACTCCCAGGGAGGCCAAGAGACCCAGTACTTC; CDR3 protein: CASSQDSQGGQETQYF
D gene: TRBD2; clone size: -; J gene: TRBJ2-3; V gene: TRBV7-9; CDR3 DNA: TGTGCCAGCAGCCCGGGACTAGCGGGAGTAGATACGCAGTATTTT; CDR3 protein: CASSPGLAGVDTQYF
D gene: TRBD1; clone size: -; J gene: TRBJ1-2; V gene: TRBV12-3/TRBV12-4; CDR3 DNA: TGTGCCAGCAGCTACGGACAGGTCTATGGCTACACCTTC; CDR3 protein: CASSYGQVYGYTF
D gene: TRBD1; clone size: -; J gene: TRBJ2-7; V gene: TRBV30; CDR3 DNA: TGTGCCTGGAGTGTATGGGACAGGGGTCACGAGCAGTACTTC; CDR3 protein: CAWSVWDRGHEQYF
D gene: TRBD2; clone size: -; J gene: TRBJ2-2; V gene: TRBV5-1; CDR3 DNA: TGCGCCAGCAGCTTGGGCGTGAGCGGGATGACCGGGGAGCTGTTTTTT; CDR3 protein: CASSLGVSGMTGELFF